A selection of T cell receptor beta chains follows, all from one sample in a study of cytomegalovirus exposure and HLA in healthy donors. Sequencing used immunoSEQ multiplex PCR; TCRdb keeps in-frame clones, though not all of them. The sample lists some 200,000 clones, around 64% seen once, with about 3% in the top ten. The sequencing input was PBMCs. These receptors all stem from a man in his forties in good health and CMV-seropositive. CDR3s include the opening cysteine and the closing phenylalanine or tryptophan. A D gene is named only where the DNA matches it firmly. Clone size appears in some rows only: once, few, many, or a class for an expanded clone.

D: -
J: TRBJ1-1
size: -
V: TRBV5-4
CDR3: CASSLGGVNTEAFF
DNA: TGTGCCAGCAGCTTGGGGGGGGTGAACACTGAAGCTTTCTTT

D: -
J: TRBJ2-1
size: -
V: TRBV5-1
CDR3: CASSFQGSYNEQFF
DNA: TGCGCCAGCAGCTTTCAGGGGTCCTACAATGAGCAGTTCTTC

D: TRBD1
J: TRBJ2-7
size: few
V: TRBV6-5
CDR3: CASRGTGQEQYF
DNA: TGTGCCAGCAGGGGGACAGGGCAAGAGCAGTACTTC

D: -
J: TRBJ2-3
size: -
V: TRBV4-2
CDR3: CASSQGRGAPLGPTDTQYF
DNA: TGTGCCAGCAGCCAAGGTCGGGGGGCTCCCTTAGGTCCCACAGATACGCAGTATTTT

D: -
J: TRBJ1-5
size: -
V: TRBV7-8
CDR3: CASSLDGGGQPQHF
DNA: TGTGCCAGCAGCTTAGACGGCGGGGGACAGCCCCAGCATTTT

D: TRBD1
J: TRBJ1-2
size: -
V: TRBV7-9
CDR3: CASTGTATNYGYTF
DNA: TGTGCCAGCACCGGGACAGCGACTAACTATGGCTACACCTTC

D: -
J: TRBJ2-3
size: once
V: TRBV6-5
CDR3: CASSSGWVGTDTQYF
DNA: TGTGCCAGCAGCTCAGGGTGGGTGGGAACAGATACGCAGTATTTT

D: TRBD2
J: TRBJ2-3
size: -
V: TRBV7-2
CDR3: CASSLLAGALDTQYF
DNA: TGTGCCAGCAGCTTGCTAGCGGGGGCTTTGGATACGCAGTATTTT

D: TRBD1
J: TRBJ1-4
size: once
V: TRBV4-1
CDR3: CASSRSTGVNEKLFF
DNA: TGCGCCAGCAGCCGATCAACAGGGGTAAATGAAAAACTGTTTTTT

D: TRBD2
J: TRBJ2-6
size: once
V: TRBV4-1
CDR3: CASSQDGAGGGTGANVLTF
DNA: TGCGCCAGCAGCCAAGACGGAGCGGGAGGGGGCACTGGGGCCAACGTCCTGACTTTC

D: TRBD1
J: TRBJ2-7
size: -
V: TRBV7-9
CDR3: CSSSPLRDRGYEQYF
DNA: TGTTCCAGCAGCCCACTCCGGGACAGGGGTTACGAGCAGTACTTC

D: -
J: TRBJ1-2
size: -
V: TRBV6-5
CDR3: CASSYQGDGYTF
DNA: TGTGCCAGCAGTTACCAAGGGGATGGCTACACCTTC

D: -
J: TRBJ1-5
size: -
V: TRBV28
CDR3: CASSLWAPRNQPQHF
DNA: TGTGCCAGCAGTTTATGGGCACCCCGCAATCAGCCCCAGCATTTT